These T cell receptor beta chains were read from a single sample in a study of shared T cell receptors in the human thymus. Here immunoSEQ multiplex PCR was the method, and the copy in TCRdb shows in-frame clones only, minus some. The sample has some 720,000 clones; around nine tenths are singletons. The same data also went into a second study, on human thymus T cells.

The sequenced sample consisted of thymocytes. The receptor source for this set is a boy younger than two with a congenital heart defect. CDR3s include the opening cysteine and the closing phenylalanine or tryptophan. The D gene is left open where the match is weak. Part of the rows lack a size; the others show once, few, many or a class for expanded clones.

J,size,D,V,CDR3,DNA
TRBJ2-7,.,.,TRBV18,CASSPKWSGSGASYEQYF,TGTGCCAGCTCCCCGAAATGGAGCGGTAGCGGAGCCTCCTACGAGCAGTACTTC
TRBJ2-2,.,TRBD2,TRBV5-4,CASSLQASGSQENTGELFF,TGTGCCAGCAGCTTGCAGGCTAGCGGGAGTCAGGAGAACACCGGGGAGCTGTTTTTT
TRBJ2-7,.,TRBD1,TRBV7-2,CASSLDRGRYEQYF,TGTGCCAGCAGCTTAGACAGGGGGCGATACGAGCAGTACTTC
TRBJ1-1,.,TRBD1,TRBV29-1,CSVDYRGRGVTEAFF,TGCAGCGTCGACTACAGGGGGCGCGGGGTCACTGAAGCTTTCTTT
TRBJ2-7,.,TRBD2,TRBV19,CASSISKTSDSYEQYF,TGTGCCAGTAGTATAAGTAAGACTAGCGACTCCTACGAGCAGTACTTC
TRBJ2-7,once,TRBD2,TRBV5-6,CASSAGTSGPPAAYEQYF,TGTGCCAGCAGCGCCGGGACTAGCGGGCCCCCAGCCGCCTACGAGCAGTACTTC
TRBJ2-7,.,TRBD2,TRBV10-1,CASSPIILAGGPTWQYF,TGCGCCAGCAGTCCTATAATCCTAGCGGGAGGTCCTACTTGGCAGTACTTC
TRBJ2-2,.,TRBD2,TRBV5-6,CASSSRLAANTGELFF,TGTGCCAGCAGCTCTCGACTAGCAGCGAACACCGGGGAGCTGTTTTTT
TRBJ1-3,.,.,TRBV4-3,CASSQESPPEGAGRYTIYF,TGCGCCAGCAGCCAAGAATCCCCTCCAGAGGGAGCTGGTCGGTACACCATATATTTT
TRBJ1-1,.,.,TRBV6-1,CASSANSFNRAMGEAFF,TGTGCCAGCAGTGCCAATTCTTTCAACAGGGCTATGGGGGAAGCTTTCTTT
TRBJ1-4,.,.,TRBV10-3,CAISELQVLPKEKLFF,TGTGCCATCAGTGAGCTGCAGGTCTTACCGAAGGAAAAACTGTTTTTT
TRBJ2-1,.,TRBD2,TRBV29-1,CSVSPRLAGHYNEQFF,TGCAGCGTTTCTCCCCGACTAGCGGGACACTACAATGAGCAGTTCTTC
TRBJ1-2,.,.,TRBV18,CASSPPLPGYTF,TGTGCCAGCTCACCACCCCTCCCCGGCTACACCTTC
TRBJ1-2,.,.,TRBV19,CASSRGGDNYGYTF,TGTGCCAGTAGCAGAGGGGGGGATAACTATGGCTACACCTTC
TRBJ1-2,.,TRBD1,TRBV2,CATGRQGGYGYTF,TGTGCCACGGGGAGACAGGGTGGCTATGGCTACACCTTC
TRBJ2-7,.,.,TRBV6-5,CASSYGRVYEQYF,TGTGCCAGCAGTTACGGCAGGGTCTACGAGCAGTACTTC
TRBJ1-1,.,.,TRBV19,CASSPLNGRNTEAFF,TGTGCCAGTAGCCCCCTCAATGGGAGGAACACTGAAGCTTTCTTT
TRBJ1-2,.,TRBD1,TRBV7-4,CASSPDRGDGYTF,TGTGCCAGCAGCCCAGACAGGGGGGACGGCTACACCTTC
TRBJ2-7,.,.,TRBV5-5,CASSSTGDLYEQYF,TGTGCCAGCAGCTCGACAGGCGATCTCTACGAGCAGTACTTC
TRBJ2-1,once,.,TRBV4-2,CASSQDMSGPRDEQFF,TGTGCCAGCAGCCAAGATATGAGCGGCCCTCGAGATGAGCAGTTCTTC
TRBJ1-5,.,.,TRBV28,CASSEEEPQHF,TGTGCCAGCTCGGAGGAGGAGCCCCAGCATTTT
TRBJ2-7,.,TRBD2,TRBV6-5,CASSYEGLAGLYEQYF,TGTGCCAGCAGTTACGAGGGACTAGCGGGACTTTACGAGCAGTACTTC
TRBJ2-7,.,.,TRBV27,CASSLAGNPYEQYF,TGTGCCAGCAGTTTAGCGGGAAACCCCTACGAGCAGTACTTC
TRBJ2-3,once,.,TRBV6-5,CASSWAGQPTDTQYF,TGTGCCAGCAGTTGGGCGGGACAGCCCACAGATACGCAGTATTTT
TRBJ1-5,.,.,TRBV7-8,CASSLAAASNQPQHF,TGTGCCAGCAGCCTCGCTGCGGCTAGCAATCAGCCCCAGCATTTT
TRBJ2-7,.,TRBD1,TRBV15,CATSRVNGQGARGVSYEQYF,TGTGCCACCAGCAGAGTGAATGGACAGGGGGCGCGGGGGGTCTCCTACGAGCAGTACTTC
TRBJ1-5,once,.,TRBV18,CASSPGAGAEQPQHF,TGTGCCAGCTCACCAGGGGCAGGGGCGGAACAGCCCCAGCATTTT
TRBJ2-3,.,TRBD1,TRBV11-2,CASSLSSDRAGDTQYF,TGTGCCAGCAGCTTAAGCTCGGACAGGGCGGGAGATACGCAGTATTTT
TRBJ2-3,.,TRBD2,TRBV28,CASTILASGRASTDTQYF,TGTGCCAGCACCATTTTGGCTAGCGGGAGGGCTAGCACAGATACGCAGTATTTT
TRBJ1-2,.,TRBD1,TRBV2,CASSEDRGGGYTF,TGTGCCAGCAGTGAAGACAGGGGCGGTGGCTACACCTTC
TRBJ2-1,.,.,TRBV19,CASSPWWGRPHNEQFF,TGTGCCAGTAGCCCTTGGTGGGGCAGGCCTCACAATGAGCAGTTCTTC
TRBJ2-6,.,.,TRBV7-9,CASSLMVRGGTGANVLTF,TGTGCCAGCAGCTTAATGGTCAGGGGTGGCACTGGGGCCAACGTCCTGACTTTC
TRBJ1-4,.,TRBD1,TRBV6-5,CASSSGQGTDEKLFF,TGTGCCAGCAGTTCGGGACAGGGGACGGATGAAAAACTGTTTTTT
TRBJ1-1,.,.,TRBV2,CASSDKHQNTEAFF,TGTGCCAGCAGTGATAAGCATCAGAACACTGAAGCTTTCTTT
TRBJ2-7,.,TRBD2,TRBV11-1,CASSRTTKRESLYEQYF,TGTGCCAGCAGCCGAACTACTAAGCGGGAGTCTCTCTACGAGCAGTACTTC
TRBJ2-3,.,.,TRBV25-1,CASSLRGGLGTQYF,TGTGCCAGCAGTTTGCGCGGGGGCCTAGGTACGCAGTATTTT
TRBJ2-7,.,.,TRBV6-1,CASSASGAGRTSYYEQYF,TGTGCCAGCAGTGCCTCTGGGGCAGGGCGTACTTCCTACTACGAGCAGTACTTC
TRBJ2-7,few,.,TRBV7-6,CASSLEGGRKGFEQYF,TGTGCCAGCAGCTTAGAGGGGGGGCGGAAAGGTTTCGAGCAGTACTTC
TRBJ2-6,.,TRBD1,TRBV9,CASSVKGQAGANVLTF,TGTGCCAGCAGCGTAAAGGGACAGGCTGGGGCCAACGTCCTGACTTTC
TRBJ1-5,.,TRBD1,TRBV28,CASSETGRKASNQPQHF,TGTGCCAGCAGCGAGACAGGGCGTAAAGCAAGCAATCAGCCCCAGCATTTT
TRBJ2-3,.,.,TRBV10-2,CASSEWGVPDTQYF,TGCGCCAGCAGTGAGTGGGGGGTTCCCGATACGCAGTATTTT
TRBJ2-1,.,TRBD2,TRBV27,CASKAGIPTYNEQFF,TGTGCCAGTAAAGCGGGGATCCCGACCTACAATGAGCAGTTCTTC
TRBJ2-3,few,TRBD2,TRBV7-2,CASSLPLAGFPTDTQYF,TGTGCCAGCAGCTTACCACTAGCGGGGTTTCCCACAGATACGCAGTATTTT
TRBJ2-6,.,TRBD1,TRBV10-3,CAISRIARDRGPGANVLTF,TGTGCCATCAGTCGTATTGCCCGGGACAGGGGCCCTGGGGCCAACGTCCTGACTTTC
TRBJ2-5,few,TRBD2,TRBV9,CASSGDGREGPGETQYF,TGTGCCAGCAGCGGTGATGGGCGGGAGGGCCCGGGAGAGACCCAGTACTTC
TRBJ2-7,.,TRBD2,TRBV10-2,CASSGTSSYEQYF,TGCGCCAGCAGTGGGACTAGTTCCTACGAGCAGTACTTC
TRBJ2-5,.,.,TRBV21-1,CASWGEREGQTQYF,TGTGCCAGCTGGGGGGAGCGGGAGGGGCAGACCCAGTACTTC
TRBJ2-3,.,.,TRBV9,CASSVTSTDTQYF,TGTGCCAGCAGCGTCACTAGCACAGATACGCAGTATTTT
TRBJ2-3,.,TRBD2,TRBV5-6,CASGQGSGSPIGADTQYF,TGTGCCAGCGGTCAGGGTAGCGGGAGCCCAATCGGGGCAGATACGCAGTATTTT
TRBJ2-1,.,.,TRBV5-1,CASSLEERTQQFF,TGCGCCAGCAGCTTGGAGGAACGGACTCAGCAGTTCTTC
TRBJ2-7,.,TRBD2,TRBV18,CASSRGTSGSRPYEQYF,TGTGCCAGCTCACGAGGGACTAGCGGGAGTAGGCCGTACGAGCAGTACTTC
TRBJ2-3,.,TRBD2,TRBV12-5,CASGPQSGTSGIGDTQYF,TGTGCTAGTGGTCCTCAATCGGGGACTAGCGGGATCGGAGATACGCAGTATTTT
TRBJ2-1,.,.,TRBV10-3,CAIRGTSRYNEQFF,TGTGCCATTAGGGGCACTAGCAGGTACAATGAGCAGTTCTTC
TRBJ1-1,.,TRBD1,TRBV30,CAWSSSGGLFGDTEAFF,TGTGCCTGGAGTTCCTCAGGGGGGCTTTTTGGGGACACTGAAGCTTTCTTT
TRBJ2-7,.,TRBD1,TRBV29-1,CSVEVLGQGYEQYF,TGCAGCGTTGAAGTCTTGGGACAGGGATACGAGCAGTACTTC
TRBJ2-1,once,TRBD2,TRBV12-5,CASGPRPRTSGGTYNEQFF,TGTGCTAGTGGTCCTCGGCCCCGGACTAGCGGGGGGACCTACAATGAGCAGTTCTTC
TRBJ2-1,.,.,TRBV28,CASSLSDSPHNEQFF,TGTGCCAGCAGTTTATCGGACAGCCCGCACAATGAGCAGTTCTTC
TRBJ2-1,.,TRBD2,TRBV27,CASSSRTSGRNNEQFF,TGTGCCAGCAGTTCCCGGACTAGCGGGAGAAACAATGAGCAGTTCTTC